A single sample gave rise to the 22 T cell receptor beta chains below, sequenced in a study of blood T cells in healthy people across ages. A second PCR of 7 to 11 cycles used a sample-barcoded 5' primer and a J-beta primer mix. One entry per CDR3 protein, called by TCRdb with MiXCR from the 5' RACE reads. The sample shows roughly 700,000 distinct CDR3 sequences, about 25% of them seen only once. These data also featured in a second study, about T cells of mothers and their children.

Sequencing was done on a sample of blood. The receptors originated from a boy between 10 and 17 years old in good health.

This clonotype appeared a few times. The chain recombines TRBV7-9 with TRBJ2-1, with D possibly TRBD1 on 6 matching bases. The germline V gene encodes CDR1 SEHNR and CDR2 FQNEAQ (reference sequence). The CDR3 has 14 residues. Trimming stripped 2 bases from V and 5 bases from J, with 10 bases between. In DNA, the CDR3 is TGTGCCAGCAGCTTAATACAGGGCGACAATGAGCAGTTCTTC. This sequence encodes CASSLIQGDNEQFF.

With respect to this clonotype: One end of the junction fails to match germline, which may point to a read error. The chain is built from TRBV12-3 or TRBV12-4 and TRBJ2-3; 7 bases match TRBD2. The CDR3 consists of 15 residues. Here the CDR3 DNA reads TGTGCCAGCAGTCGAGCGGGACGGGGCACAGATGCGCAGTATTTT. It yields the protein CASSRAGRGTDAQYF.

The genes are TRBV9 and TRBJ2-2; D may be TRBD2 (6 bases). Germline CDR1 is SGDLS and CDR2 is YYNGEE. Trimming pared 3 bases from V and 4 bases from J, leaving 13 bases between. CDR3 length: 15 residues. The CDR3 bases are TGTGCCAGCAGCGCCGAGGGACTGACCACCGGGGAGCTGTTTTTT. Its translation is CASSAEGLTTGELFF.

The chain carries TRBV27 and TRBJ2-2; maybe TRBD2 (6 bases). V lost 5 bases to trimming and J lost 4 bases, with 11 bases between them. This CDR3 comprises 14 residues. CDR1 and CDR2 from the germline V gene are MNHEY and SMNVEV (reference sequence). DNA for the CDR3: TGTGCCAGCAGTCCGGGGACTTTCACCGGGGAGCTGTTTTTT. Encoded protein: CASSPGTFTGELFF.

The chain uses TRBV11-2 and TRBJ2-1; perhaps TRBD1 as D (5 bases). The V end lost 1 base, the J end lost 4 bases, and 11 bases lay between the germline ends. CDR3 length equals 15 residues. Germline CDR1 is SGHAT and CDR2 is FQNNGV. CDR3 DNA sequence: TGTGCCAGCAGCTTAGCTGCGACAGTATACAATGAGCAGTTCTTC. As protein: CASSLAATVYNEQFF.

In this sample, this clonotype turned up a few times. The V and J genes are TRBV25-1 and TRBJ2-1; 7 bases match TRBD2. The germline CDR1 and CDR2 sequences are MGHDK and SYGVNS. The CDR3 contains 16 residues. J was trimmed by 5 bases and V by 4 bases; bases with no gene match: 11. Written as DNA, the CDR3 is TGTGCCAGCAGTGTTACTCGACTAGCAGGTGACAATGAGCAGTTCTTC. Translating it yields CASSVTRLAGDNEQFF.

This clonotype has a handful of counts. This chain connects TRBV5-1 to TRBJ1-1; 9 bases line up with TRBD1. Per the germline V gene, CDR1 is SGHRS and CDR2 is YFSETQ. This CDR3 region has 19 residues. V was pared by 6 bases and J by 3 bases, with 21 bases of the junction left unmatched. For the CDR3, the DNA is TGCGCCAGCAACCGAGGTCCCAAGCGATTACAGGGGGCGTACACTGAAGCTTTCTTT. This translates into CASNRGPKRLQGAYTEAFF.

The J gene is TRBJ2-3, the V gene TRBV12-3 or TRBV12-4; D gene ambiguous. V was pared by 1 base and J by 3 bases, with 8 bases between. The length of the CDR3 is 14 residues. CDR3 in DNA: TGTGCCAGCAGTTTAGAGGTGGCAACAGATACGCAGTATTTT. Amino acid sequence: CASSLEVATDTQYF.

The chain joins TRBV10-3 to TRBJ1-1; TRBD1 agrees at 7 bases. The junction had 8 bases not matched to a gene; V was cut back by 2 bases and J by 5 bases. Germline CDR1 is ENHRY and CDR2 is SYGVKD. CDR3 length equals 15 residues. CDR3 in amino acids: CAISERGQLRTEAFF. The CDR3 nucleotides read TGTGCCATCAGTGAGCGGGGACAGTTGAGAACTGAAGCTTTCTTT.

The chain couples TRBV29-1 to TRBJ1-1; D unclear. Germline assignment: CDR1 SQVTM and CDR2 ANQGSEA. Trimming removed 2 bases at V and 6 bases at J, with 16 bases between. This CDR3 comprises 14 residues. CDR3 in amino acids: CSVEPRSGPPEAFF. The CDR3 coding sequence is TGCAGCGTTGAACCTCGGAGCGGTCCACCTGAAGCTTTCTTT.

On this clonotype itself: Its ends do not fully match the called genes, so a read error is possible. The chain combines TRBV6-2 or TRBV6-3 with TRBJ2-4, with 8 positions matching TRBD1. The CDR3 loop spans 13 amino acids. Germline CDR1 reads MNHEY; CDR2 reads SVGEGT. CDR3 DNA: TGTACCAGCAGAATTACAGGGGGAAACATTCAGTACTTC. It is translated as CTSRITGGNIQYF.

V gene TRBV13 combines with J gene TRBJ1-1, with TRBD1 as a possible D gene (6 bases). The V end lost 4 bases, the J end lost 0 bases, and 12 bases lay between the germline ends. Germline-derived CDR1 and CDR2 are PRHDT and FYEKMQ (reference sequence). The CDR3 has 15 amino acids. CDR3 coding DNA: TGTGCCAGCAGCTCAAACAGGGTGGTGAACACTGAAGCTTTCTTT. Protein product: CASSSNRVVNTEAFF.

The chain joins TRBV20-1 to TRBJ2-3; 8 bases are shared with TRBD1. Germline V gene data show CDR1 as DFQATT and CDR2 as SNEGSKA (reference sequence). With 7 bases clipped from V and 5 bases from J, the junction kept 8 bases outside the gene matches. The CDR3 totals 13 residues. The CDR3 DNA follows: TGCAGTGGCGGGACTGGGACAGGAGATACGCAGTATTTT. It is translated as CSGGTGTGDTQYF.

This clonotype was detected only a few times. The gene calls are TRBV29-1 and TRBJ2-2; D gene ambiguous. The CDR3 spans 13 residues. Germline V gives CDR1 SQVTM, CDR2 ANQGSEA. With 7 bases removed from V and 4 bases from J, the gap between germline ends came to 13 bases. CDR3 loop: CSASGPSTGELFF. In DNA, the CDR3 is TGCAGCGCTTCGGGTCCAAGCACCGGGGAGCTGTTTTTT.

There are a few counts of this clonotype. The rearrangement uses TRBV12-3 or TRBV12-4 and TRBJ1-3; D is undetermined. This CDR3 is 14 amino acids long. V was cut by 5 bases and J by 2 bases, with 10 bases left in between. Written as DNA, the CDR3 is TGTGCCAGCAGTCCCGACGGTACTGGAAACACCATATATTTT. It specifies CASSPDGTGNTIYF.

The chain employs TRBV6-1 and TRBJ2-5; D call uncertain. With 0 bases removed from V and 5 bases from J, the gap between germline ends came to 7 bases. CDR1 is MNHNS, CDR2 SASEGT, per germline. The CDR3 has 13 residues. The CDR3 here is CASSEALRETQYF. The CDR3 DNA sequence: TGTGCCAGCAGTGAAGCGCTTCGGGAGACCCAGTACTTC.

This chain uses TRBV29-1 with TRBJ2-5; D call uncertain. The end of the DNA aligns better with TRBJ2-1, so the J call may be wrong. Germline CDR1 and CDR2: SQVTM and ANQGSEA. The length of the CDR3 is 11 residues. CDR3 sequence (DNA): TGCAGCGTTGTCGATCCCGGTGAGCAGTTCTTC. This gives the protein CSVVDPGEQFF.

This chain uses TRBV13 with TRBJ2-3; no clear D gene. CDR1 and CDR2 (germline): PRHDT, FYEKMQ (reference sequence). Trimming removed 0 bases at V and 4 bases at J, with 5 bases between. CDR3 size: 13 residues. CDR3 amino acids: CASSLGIPDTQYF. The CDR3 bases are TGTGCCAGCAGCTTAGGTATCCCAGATACGCAGTATTTT.

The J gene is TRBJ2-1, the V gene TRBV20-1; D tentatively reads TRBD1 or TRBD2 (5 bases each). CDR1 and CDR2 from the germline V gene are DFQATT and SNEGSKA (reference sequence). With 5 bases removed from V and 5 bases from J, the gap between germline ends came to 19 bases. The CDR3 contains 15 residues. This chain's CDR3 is CSAPSGPGRNNEQFF. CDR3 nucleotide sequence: TGCAGTGCTCCGTCTGGTCCGGGGCGCAACAATGAGCAGTTCTTC.

The CDR3 reads CASSYFRPGTGNTGELFF. For the CDR3, the DNA is TGTGCCAGCAGTTACTTTCGTCCCGGGACAGGGAACACCGGGGAGCTGTTTTTT. The chain joins TRBV6-5 to TRBJ2-2; 8 nucleotides line up with TRBD1. CDR1 and CDR2 from the germline V gene are MNHEY and SVGAGI. The V gene end was trimmed by 1 base and the J gene end by 1 base; junction bases not matched to a gene: 8. The CDR3 has 18 amino acids.

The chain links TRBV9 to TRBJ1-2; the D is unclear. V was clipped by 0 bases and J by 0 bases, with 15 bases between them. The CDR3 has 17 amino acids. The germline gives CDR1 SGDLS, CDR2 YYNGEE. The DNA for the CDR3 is TGTGCCAGCAGCGTAGGGGCCGTGATACCAGCTAACTATGGCTACACCTTC. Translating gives CASSVGAVIPANYGYTF. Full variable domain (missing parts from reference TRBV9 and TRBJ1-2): DSGVTQTPKHLITATGQRVTLRCSPRSGDLSVYWYQQSLDQGLQFLIQYYNGEERAKGNILERFSAQQFPDLHSELNLSSLELGDSALYFCASSVGAVIPANYGYTFGSGTRLTVV.

The CDR3 protein is CASSLGGLMMNTEAFF. The DNA of the CDR3 is TGTGCCAGCAGCCTAGGGGGGTTGATGATGAACACTGAAGCTTTCTTT. The V and J genes are TRBV14 and TRBJ1-1; tentative D call: TRBD1 (6 bases). Trimming left V 4 bases short and J 0 bases short, with 15 bases between. Germline values: CDR1 SGHDN, CDR2 FVKESK. The CDR3 has 16 amino acids.